These T cell receptor beta chains were read from a single sample in a study of OX40 agonist ivuxolimab in advanced cancers. Some clones are missing from TCRdb's copy, which holds only in-frame ones; the method was immunoSEQ multiplex PCR. The sample consists of around 77,000 clones, just under 90% of them appearing once. The sequencing here drew on CD4+ or CD8+ T cells sorted from blood, taken in a trial of the OX40 agonist ivuxolimab. The source of these receptors is an adult with an advanced solid tumor such as melanoma, head and neck, liver or kidney cancer. CDR3s leave out the opening cysteine and the closing phenylalanine or tryptophan. The order of the fields is V gene, CDR3 protein.

V gene: TRBV4-2; CDR3 protein: ASSQDIAGKNTGELF
V gene: TRBV28; CDR3 protein: ASSQPGHRAGGANVLT
V gene: TRBV30; CDR3 protein: AWSVRGLSGGYT
V gene: TRBV5-4; CDR3 protein: ASSSRAGGPGDTQY
V gene: TRBV5-5; CDR3 protein: ASSLGIFTNEKLF
V gene: TRBV29-1; CDR3 protein: SVEGQGNGYT
V gene: TRBV5-4; CDR3 protein: ASSATTRINTRELF
V gene: TRBV7-9; CDR3 protein: ASTETNTGELF
V gene: TRBV6-1; CDR3 protein: ASIVGGAYIFEQY
V gene: TRBV5-4; CDR3 protein: ASSSTSGRPTDTQY
V gene: TRBV29-1; CDR3 protein: SVDPAGHGETQY
V gene: TRBV2; CDR3 protein: ARTPVVGANEKLF
V gene: TRBV2; CDR3 protein: ASSEGQEETQY
V gene: TRBV28; CDR3 protein: ASSLWGEAAGYT
V gene: TRBV5-1; CDR3 protein: ASSLGGGSYEQY
V gene: TRBV27; CDR3 protein: ASSFSGFYGYT
V gene: TRBV6-6; CDR3 protein: ASSPGQGGREQY
V gene: TRBV18; CDR3 protein: ASSSLTGRGTYEQY
V gene: TRBV7-6; CDR3 protein: ASSFSAWSGSTDTQY
V gene: TRBV29-1; CDR3 protein: SVEDRGGQGIGSGANVLT
V gene: TRBV2; CDR3 protein: ASSPLGLPTQF
V gene: TRBV30; CDR3 protein: AWRGYSAGAEQY
V gene: TRBV5-6; CDR3 protein: ASSLGVRGLSGANVLT
V gene: TRBV18; CDR3 protein: ASSLRTNIEAF
V gene: TRBV5-1; CDR3 protein: ASSYQVNTEAF
V gene: TRBV2; CDR3 protein: ASSLTGGSEQY
V gene: TRBV5-1; CDR3 protein: ASSLDTGRRELF
V gene: TRBV5-1; CDR3 protein: ASSWGTLASGEQF
V gene: TRBV15; CDR3 protein: ATSPDINYGYT
V gene: TRBV28; CDR3 protein: ASSDGGSTDTQY
V gene: TRBV11-1; CDR3 protein: ASSLGPTGTEAF
V gene: TRBV19; CDR3 protein: ASSGQGANSNQPQH
V gene: TRBV19; CDR3 protein: ASRLAGVSEQF
V gene: TRBV30; CDR3 protein: AWGSATLSNTGELF
V gene: TRBV30; CDR3 protein: AGLGGGNTDTQY
V gene: TRBV5-3; CDR3 protein: ASIRTGDYYGYT
V gene: TRBV29-1; CDR3 protein: SVLGQGSDEQY
V gene: TRBV6-5; CDR3 protein: ASSYNAGEADTQY
V gene: TRBV28; CDR3 protein: ASSLGQGGNTIY
V gene: TRBV9; CDR3 protein: ARQGPPGAF
V gene: TRBV27; CDR3 protein: ATSPMGGLGETQY
V gene: TRBV6-5; CDR3 protein: ASSRLPYEQY
V gene: TRBV4-2; CDR3 protein: ASSDRDRLNTEAF
V gene: TRBV7-8; CDR3 protein: ASSFGQETQY